This record concerns one TCR beta chain sequence. These data are taken from a study of OX40 agonist ivuxolimab in advanced cancers. Profiled with immunoSEQ multiplex PCR; TCRdb holds only in-frame clones, not every one. This sample yields about 54,000 clones, of which almost 85% are seen a single time; about 1.2% belongs to the top ten. V lost 3 bases to trimming and J lost 3 bases, with 11 bases between them. Germline values: CDR1 MGHDK, CDR2 SYGVNS. This CDR3 comprises 14 residues. The input for sequencing was CD4+ or CD8+ T cells sorted from blood, taken in a trial of the OX40 agonist ivuxolimab. The origin of this receptor is an adult with an advanced solid tumor such as melanoma, head and neck, liver or kidney cancer. The gene calls are TRBV25-1 and TRBJ1-1; weak D call: TRBD1 (6 bases). CDR3 sequence: CASSDGGAYTEAFF. CDR3 DNA sequence: TGTGCCAGCAGTGACGGGGGCGCGTACACTGAAGCTTTCTTT.